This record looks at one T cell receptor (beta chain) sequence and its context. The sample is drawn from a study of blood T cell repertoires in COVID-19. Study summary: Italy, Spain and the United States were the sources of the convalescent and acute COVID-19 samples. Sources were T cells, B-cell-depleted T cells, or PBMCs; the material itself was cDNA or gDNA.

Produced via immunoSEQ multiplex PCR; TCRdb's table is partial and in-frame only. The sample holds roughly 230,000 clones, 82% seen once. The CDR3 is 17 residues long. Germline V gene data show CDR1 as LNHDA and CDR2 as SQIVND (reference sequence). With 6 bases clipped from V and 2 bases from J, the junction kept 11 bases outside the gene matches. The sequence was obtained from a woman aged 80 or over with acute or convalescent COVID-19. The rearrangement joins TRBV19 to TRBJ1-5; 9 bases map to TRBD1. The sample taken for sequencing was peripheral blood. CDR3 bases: TGTGCCAGTAGGACAGGGGGACAGGGATTGCGCAATCAGCCCCAGCATTTT. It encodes CASRTGGQGLRNQPQHF.